Described below is a single T cell receptor (beta chain) sequence and its context. Its antigen remains unknown. Some clones are missing from TCRdb's copy, which holds only in-frame ones; the method was immunoSEQ multiplex PCR. The sample yields roughly 28,000 clones, approximately 83% seen once. This entry comes from a study of OX40 agonist ivuxolimab in advanced cancers. Looking at the study overall: The patients' treatment was ivuxolimab, an agonistic anti-OX40 (CD134) antibody. Ivuxolimab was administered intravenously to patients at 0.01 to 10 mg/kg every 2 weeks.

Per germline, CDR1 SGHAT and CDR2 FQNNGV. The CDR3 length is 16 residues. The V gene end was trimmed by 5 bases and the J gene end by 1 base; junction bases not matched to a gene: 10. Whole-study results and caveats: Within 6 weeks, CD4+ and CD8+ blood T cells expanded clonally at 0.1 to 3.0 mg/kg.

The receptor comes from an adult with an advanced solid tumor such as melanoma, head and neck, liver or kidney cancer. This material consisted of CD4+ or CD8+ T cells sorted from blood, taken in a trial of the OX40 agonist ivuxolimab. The V and J genes are TRBV11-2 and TRBJ1-1, with 7 bases identical to TRBD1. DNA of the CDR3: TGTGCCAGCAGCCCCCCAGGGGGACCGAGGAACACTGAAGCTTTCTTT. Its translation is CASSPPGGPRNTEAFF.